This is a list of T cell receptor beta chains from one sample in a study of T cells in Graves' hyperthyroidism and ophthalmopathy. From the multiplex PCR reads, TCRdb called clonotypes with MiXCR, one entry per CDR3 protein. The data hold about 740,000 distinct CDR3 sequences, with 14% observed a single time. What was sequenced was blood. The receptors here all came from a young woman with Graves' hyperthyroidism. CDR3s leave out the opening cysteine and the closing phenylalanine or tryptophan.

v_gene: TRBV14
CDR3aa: ASSQVAGGPYEQY

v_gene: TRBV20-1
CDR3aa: SATDGNQPQH

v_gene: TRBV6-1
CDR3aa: ASSSGPSGPLH

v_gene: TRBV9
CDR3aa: ASSVVTSSYNEQF

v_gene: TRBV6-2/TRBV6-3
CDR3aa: ASSNRGRGY

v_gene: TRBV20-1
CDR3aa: SAGGGEQF

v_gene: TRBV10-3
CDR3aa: AISEWREGPDNEQF

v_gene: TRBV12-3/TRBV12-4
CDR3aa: ASSLETFRGLSTDTQY

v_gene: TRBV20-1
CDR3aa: SARGLAKAATDTQY

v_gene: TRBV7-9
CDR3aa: ASSLEPASGRWDEQF

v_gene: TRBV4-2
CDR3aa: ASSQDVAGLNYGYT

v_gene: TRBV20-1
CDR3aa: SARDLRGNYGYT

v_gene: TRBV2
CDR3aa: ASRILAGVRNEQF

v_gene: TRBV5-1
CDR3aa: ASSFSGSGGNEQY

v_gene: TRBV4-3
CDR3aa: ASSQDLDGQSSYNEQF

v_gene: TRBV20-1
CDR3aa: SAIRSGYNEQF

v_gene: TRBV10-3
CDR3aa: AISDRGAQPQH

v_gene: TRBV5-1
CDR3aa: ASSLAETGIGNTIY

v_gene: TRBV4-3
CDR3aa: ASSQVSGRSSYEQY